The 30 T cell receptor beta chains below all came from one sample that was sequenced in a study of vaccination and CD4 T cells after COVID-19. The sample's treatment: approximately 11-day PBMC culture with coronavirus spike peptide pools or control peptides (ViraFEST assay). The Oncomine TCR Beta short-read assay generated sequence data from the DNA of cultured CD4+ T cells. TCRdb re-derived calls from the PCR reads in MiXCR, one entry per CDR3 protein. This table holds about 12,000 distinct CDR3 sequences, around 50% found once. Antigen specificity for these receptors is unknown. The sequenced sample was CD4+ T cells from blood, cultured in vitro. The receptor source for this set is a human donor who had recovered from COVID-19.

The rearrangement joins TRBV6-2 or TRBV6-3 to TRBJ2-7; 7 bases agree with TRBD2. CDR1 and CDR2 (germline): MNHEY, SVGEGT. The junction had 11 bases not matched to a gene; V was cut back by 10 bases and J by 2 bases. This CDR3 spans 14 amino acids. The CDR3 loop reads CATLRASGPYEQYF. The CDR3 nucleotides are TGTGCCACTCTCAGGGCTAGCGGTCCCTACGAGCAGTACTTC.

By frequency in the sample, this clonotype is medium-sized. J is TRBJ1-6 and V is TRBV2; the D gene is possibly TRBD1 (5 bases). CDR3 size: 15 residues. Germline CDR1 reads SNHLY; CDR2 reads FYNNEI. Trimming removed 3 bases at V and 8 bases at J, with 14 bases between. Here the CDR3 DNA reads TGTGCCAGCAGTGAGATCCAGGGAATCGATTCACCCCTCCACTTT. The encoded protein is CASSEIQGIDSPLHF.

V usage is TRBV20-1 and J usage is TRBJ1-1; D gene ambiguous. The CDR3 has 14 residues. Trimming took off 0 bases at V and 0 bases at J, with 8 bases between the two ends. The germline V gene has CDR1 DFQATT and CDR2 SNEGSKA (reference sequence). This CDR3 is CSARDQKLNTEAFF. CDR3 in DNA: TGCAGTGCTAGAGATCAGAAGTTGAACACTGAAGCTTTCTTT.

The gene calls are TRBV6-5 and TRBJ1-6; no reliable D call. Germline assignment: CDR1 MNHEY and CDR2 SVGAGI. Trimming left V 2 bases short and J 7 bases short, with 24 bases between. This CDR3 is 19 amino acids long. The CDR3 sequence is CASSYLEGIRQTRNSPLHF. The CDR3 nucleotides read TGTGCCAGCAGTTACCTCGAGGGTATACGACAAACTAGGAATTCACCCCTCCACTTT.

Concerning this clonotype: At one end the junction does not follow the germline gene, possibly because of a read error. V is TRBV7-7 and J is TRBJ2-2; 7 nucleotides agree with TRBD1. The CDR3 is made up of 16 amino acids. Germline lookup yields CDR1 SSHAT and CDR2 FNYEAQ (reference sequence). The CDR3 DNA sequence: TGTGCTAGCAGCTTAAATACAGGGGCCCACACCGGGGAGCTGTTTTTT. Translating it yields CASSLNTGAHTGELFF.

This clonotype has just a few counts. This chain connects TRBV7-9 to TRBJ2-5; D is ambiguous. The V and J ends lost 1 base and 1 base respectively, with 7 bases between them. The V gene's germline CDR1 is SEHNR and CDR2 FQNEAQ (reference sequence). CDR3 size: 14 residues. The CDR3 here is CASSLGTSQETQYF. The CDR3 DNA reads TGTGCCAGCAGCTTAGGCACCAGCCAAGAGACCCAGTACTTC.

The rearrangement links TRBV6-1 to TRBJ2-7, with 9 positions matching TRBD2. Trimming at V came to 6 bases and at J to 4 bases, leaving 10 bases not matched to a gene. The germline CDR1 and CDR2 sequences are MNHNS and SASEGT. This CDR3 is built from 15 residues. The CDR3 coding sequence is TGTGCCAGCAGCCCCCAAGGGACTAGCCGATACGAGCAGTACTTC. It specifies CASSPQGTSRYEQYF.

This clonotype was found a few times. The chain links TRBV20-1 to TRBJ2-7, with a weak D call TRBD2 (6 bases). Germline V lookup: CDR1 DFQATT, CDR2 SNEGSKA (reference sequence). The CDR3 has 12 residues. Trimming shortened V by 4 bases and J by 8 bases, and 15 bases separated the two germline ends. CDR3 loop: CSATSALLQQYF. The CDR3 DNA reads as TGCAGTGCTACTAGCGCCCTTTTGCAGCAGTACTTC.

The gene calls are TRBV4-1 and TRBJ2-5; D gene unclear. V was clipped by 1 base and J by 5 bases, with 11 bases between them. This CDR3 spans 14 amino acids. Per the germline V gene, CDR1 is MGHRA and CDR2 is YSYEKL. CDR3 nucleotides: TGCGCCAGCAGCCAAGGTCTGGGCGTTGAGACCCAGTACTTC. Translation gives CASSQGLGVETQYF.

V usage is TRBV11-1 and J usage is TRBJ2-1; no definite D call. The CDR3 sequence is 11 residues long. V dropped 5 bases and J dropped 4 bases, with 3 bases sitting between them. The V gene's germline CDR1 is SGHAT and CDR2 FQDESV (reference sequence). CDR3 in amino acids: CASSAYNEQFF. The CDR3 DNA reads TGTGCCAGCAGCGCATACAATGAGCAGTTCTTC.

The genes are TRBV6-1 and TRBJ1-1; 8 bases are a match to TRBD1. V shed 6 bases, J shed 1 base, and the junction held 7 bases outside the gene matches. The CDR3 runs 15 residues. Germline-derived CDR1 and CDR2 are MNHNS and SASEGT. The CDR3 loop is CASRRPGTGNTEAFF. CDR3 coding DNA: TGTGCCAGCAGGCGACCCGGGACAGGGAACACTGAAGCTTTCTTT.

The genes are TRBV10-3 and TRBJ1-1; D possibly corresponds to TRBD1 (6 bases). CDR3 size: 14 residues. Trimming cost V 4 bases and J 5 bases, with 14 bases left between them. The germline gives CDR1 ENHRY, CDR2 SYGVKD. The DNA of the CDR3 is TGTGCCATCAGTGGGACAAGGAGGGGGACTGAAGCTTTCTTT. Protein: CAISGTRRGTEAFF.

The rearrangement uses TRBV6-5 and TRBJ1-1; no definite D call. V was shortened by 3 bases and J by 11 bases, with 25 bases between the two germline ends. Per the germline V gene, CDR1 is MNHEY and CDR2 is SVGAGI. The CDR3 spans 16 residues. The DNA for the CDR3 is TGTGCCAGCAGTTATCGTCGGGTAGGGTCCGCTTTTCGGGCTTTCTTT. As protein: CASSYRRVGSAFRAFF.

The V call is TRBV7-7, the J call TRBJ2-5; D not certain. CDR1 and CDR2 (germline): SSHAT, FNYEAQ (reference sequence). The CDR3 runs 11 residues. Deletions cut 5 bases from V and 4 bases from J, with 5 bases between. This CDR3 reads CASSPGETQYF. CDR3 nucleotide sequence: TGTGCCAGCAGCCCCGGAGAGACCCAGTACTTC.

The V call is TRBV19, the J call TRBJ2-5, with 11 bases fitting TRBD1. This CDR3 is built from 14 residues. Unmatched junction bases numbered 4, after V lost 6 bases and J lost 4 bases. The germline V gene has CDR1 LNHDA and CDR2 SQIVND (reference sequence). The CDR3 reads CASSVGTGGETQYF. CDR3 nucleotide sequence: TGTGCCAGTAGCGTTGGGACAGGGGGAGAGACCCAGTACTTC.

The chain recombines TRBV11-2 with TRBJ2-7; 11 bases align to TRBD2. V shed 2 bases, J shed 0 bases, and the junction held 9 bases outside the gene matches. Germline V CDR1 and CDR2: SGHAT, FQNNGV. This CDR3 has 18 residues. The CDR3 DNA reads TGTGCCAGCAGCTTATTCCCTGGGGGACTAGCGGCCTCCTACGAGCAGTACTTC. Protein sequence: CASSLFPGGLAASYEQYF.

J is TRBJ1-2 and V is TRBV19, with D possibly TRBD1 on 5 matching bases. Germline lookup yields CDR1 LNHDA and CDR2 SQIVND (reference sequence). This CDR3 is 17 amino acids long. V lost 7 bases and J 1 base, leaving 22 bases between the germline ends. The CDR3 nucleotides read TGTGCCAGTACCAAGGGGTATCCCCCTGTTGTTAACTATGGCTACACCTTC. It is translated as CASTKGYPPVVNYGYTF.

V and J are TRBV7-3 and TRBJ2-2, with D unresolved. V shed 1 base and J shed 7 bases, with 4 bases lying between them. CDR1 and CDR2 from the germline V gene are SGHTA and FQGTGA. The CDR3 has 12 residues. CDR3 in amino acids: CASSLSHGELFF. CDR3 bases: TGTGCCAGCAGCTTAAGCCACGGGGAGCTGTTTTTT.

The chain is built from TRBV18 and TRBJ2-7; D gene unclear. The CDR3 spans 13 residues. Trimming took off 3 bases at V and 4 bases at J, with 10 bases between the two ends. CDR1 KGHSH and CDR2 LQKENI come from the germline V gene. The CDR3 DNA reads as TGTGCCAGCTCACCGGTTAGCTCGTACGAGCAGTACTTC. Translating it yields CASSPVSSYEQYF.

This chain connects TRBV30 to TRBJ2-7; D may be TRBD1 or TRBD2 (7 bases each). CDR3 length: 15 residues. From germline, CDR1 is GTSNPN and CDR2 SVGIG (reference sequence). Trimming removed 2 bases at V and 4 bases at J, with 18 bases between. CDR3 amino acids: CAWSSGGMTGYEQYF. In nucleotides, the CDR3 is TGTGCCTGGAGTTCGGGGGGTATGACAGGGTACGAGCAGTACTTC.

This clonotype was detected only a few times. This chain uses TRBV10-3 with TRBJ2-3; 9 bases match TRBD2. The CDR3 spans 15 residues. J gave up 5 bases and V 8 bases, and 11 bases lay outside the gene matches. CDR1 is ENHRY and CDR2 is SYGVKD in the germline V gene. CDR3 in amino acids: CAIAAGREGLDTQYF. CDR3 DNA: TGTGCCATCGCGGCGGGGCGGGAGGGCCTAGATACGCAGTATTTT.

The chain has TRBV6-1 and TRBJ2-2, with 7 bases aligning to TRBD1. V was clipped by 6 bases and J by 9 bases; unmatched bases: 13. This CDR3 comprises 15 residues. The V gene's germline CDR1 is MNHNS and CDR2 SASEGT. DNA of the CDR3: TGTGCCAGCAGCACACCCCGGACAGGACCCAGGGAGCTGTTTTTT. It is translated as CASSTPRTGPRELFF.

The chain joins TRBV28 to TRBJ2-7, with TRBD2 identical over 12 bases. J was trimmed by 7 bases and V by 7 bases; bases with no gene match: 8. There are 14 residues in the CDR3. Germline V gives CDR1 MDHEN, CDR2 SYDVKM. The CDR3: CASNRLAGAGEQYF. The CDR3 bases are TGTGCCAGCAATCGACTAGCGGGAGCGGGGGAGCAGTACTTC.

The CDR3 loop is CASRGIRGQIYEQYF. The DNA for the CDR3 is TGTGCCAGCAGAGGGATTCGGGGACAGATATACGAGCAGTACTTC. This chain joins TRBV27 and TRBJ2-7; 7 positions agree with TRBD1. The V gene end was trimmed by 6 bases and the J gene end by 4 bases; junction bases not matched to a gene: 12. Germline CDR1 is MNHEY and CDR2 is SMNVEV (reference sequence). The CDR3 has 15 amino acids.

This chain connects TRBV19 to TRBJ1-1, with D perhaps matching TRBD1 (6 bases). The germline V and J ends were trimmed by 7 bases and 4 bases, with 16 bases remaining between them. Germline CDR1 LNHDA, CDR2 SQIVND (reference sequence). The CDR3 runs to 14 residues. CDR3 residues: CASTLGGRSTEAFF. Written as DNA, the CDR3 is TGTGCCAGTACCCTCGGGGGCAGGAGCACTGAAGCTTTCTTT.

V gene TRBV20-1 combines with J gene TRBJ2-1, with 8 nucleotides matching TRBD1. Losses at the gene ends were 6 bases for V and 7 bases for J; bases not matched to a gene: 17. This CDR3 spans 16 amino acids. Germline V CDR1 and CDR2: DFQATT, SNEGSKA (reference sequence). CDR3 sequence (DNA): TGCAGTGCCCCTAAAACCGGGACAGGTTTGATGAATGAGCAGTTCTTC. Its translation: CSAPKTGTGLMNEQFF.

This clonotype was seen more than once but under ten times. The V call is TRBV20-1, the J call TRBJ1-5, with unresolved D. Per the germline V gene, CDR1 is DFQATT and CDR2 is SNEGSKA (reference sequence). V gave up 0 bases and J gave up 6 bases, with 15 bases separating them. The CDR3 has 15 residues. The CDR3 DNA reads TGCAGTGCTAGAGAAGAAGACAAGATAGGTCAGCCCCAGCATTTT. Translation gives CSAREEDKIGQPQHF.

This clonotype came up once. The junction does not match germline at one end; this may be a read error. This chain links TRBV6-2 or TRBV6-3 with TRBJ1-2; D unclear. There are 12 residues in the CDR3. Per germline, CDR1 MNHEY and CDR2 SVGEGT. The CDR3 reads CASSMMNYGHTF. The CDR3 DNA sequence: TGTGCCAGCAGTATGATGAACTATGGCCACACCTTC.

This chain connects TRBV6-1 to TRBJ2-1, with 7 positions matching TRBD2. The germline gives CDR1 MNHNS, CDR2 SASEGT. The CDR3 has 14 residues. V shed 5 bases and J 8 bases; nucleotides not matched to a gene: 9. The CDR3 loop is CASSRRESTDEQFF. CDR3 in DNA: TGTGCCAGCAGTCGGCGGGAGTCAACCGATGAGCAGTTCTTC.

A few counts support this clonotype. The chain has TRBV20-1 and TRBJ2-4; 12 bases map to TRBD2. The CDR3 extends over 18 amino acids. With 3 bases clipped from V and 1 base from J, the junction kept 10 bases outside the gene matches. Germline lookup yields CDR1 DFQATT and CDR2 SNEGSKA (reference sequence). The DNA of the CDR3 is TGCAGTGCTAGTCCGCCTAGCGGGGGGGATGGGGCCAAAAACATTCAGTACTTC. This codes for CSASPPSGGDGAKNIQYF.